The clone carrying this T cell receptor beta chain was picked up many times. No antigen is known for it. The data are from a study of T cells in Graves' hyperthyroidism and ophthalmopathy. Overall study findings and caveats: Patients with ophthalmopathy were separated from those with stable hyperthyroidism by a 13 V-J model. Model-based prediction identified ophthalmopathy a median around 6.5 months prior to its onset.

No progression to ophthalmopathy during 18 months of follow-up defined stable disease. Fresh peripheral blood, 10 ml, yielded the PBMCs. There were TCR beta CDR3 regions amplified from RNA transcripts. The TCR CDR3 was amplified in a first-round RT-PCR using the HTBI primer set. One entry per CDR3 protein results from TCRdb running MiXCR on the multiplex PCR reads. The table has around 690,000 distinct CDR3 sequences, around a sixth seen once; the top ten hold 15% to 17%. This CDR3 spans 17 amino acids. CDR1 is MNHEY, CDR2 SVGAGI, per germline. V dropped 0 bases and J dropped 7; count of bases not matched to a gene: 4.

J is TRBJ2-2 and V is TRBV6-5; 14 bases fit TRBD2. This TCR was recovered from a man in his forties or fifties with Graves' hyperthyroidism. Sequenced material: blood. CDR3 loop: CASSYSGLAGDDGELFF. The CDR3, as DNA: TGTGCCAGCAGTTACTCGGGACTAGCGGGAGACGACGGGGAGCTGTTTTTT.